A single sample gave rise to the 13 T cell receptor beta chains below, sequenced in a study of cytomegalovirus exposure and HLA in healthy donors. The PCR ran on 60 Vbeta and 13 Jbeta primers. Assay: immunoSEQ multiplex PCR; the TCRdb copy retains only in-frame clones and omits some. Here the sample spans over 70,000 clones, roughly 67% being singletons. Sequenced material: PBMCs. Source of these receptors: a man aged 35 to 55 in good health and CMV-seropositive.

The chain joins TRBV28 to TRBJ1-1; 8 bases line up with TRBD1. The CDR3 extends over 14 amino acids. V lost 6 bases and J lost 11; bases outside the gene matches: 14. Germline V gene lookup returns CDR1 MDHEN and CDR2 SYDVKM. The CDR3 DNA sequence: TGTGCCAGCAGCCGGGGACAGGACAGATCTACGGCTTTCTTT. This sequence encodes CASSRGQDRSTAFF.

This clone was seen a handful of times. The chain carries TRBV11-2 and TRBJ2-1; the match to TRBD2 covers 10 bases. V trimming: 6 bases; J trimming: 7 bases; junction bases outside the gene matches: 9. CDR3 length: 15 amino acids. The germline CDR1 and CDR2 sequences are SGHAT and FQNNGV. CDR3: CASSQTSGLKNEQFF. CDR3 coding DNA: TGTGCCAGCAGTCAGACTAGCGGGTTGAAAAATGAGCAGTTCTTC.

This clone was counted at least ten times. This CDR3 reads CASSLGGNTEAFF. The CDR3 DNA reads as TGTGCCAGCAGCTTGGGAGGGAACACTGAAGCTTTCTTT. The J gene is TRBJ1-1, the V gene TRBV5-6; D is ambiguous. Germline CDR1 reads SGHDT; CDR2 reads YYEEEE. The length of the CDR3 is 13 residues. The V end lost 0 bases, the J end lost 1 base, and 4 bases lay between the germline ends.

The chain uses TRBV7-2 and TRBJ2-5; 8 bases fit TRBD2. The junction had 3 bases not matched to a gene; V was cut back by 5 bases and J by 1 base. This CDR3 region has 14 residues. In germline, CDR1 is SGHTA, CDR2 FQGNSA. The CDR3 protein is CASSPTSAQETQYF. Here the CDR3 DNA reads TGTGCCAGCAGCCCGACTAGCGCCCAAGAGACCCAGTACTTC.

The chain has TRBV5-8 and TRBJ2-6; D gene uncertain. Germline V lookup: CDR1 SGHTS, CDR2 YDEGEE. The CDR3 has 18 amino acids. Trimming pared 3 bases from V and 0 bases from J, leaving 16 bases between. DNA of the CDR3: TGTGCCAGCAGCTCCTTATCCTCAGGATCCTCTGGGGCCAACGTCCTGACTTTC. This translates into CASSSLSSGSSGANVLTF.

The chain uses TRBV5-4 and TRBJ2-1; 8 nucleotides agree with TRBD2. Germline values: CDR1 SGHNT, CDR2 YYREEE (reference sequence). This CDR3 has 15 amino acids. Trimming at V came to 0 bases and at J to 5 bases, leaving 4 bases not matched to a gene. The CDR3 DNA reads TGTGCCAGCAGCTTGGGGGGGCGGGAGGACAATGAGCAGTTCTTC. Protein sequence: CASSLGGREDNEQFF. The full variable domain, rest sourced from reference TRBV5-4 and TRBJ2-1, is ETGVTQSPTHLIKTRGQQVTLRCSSQSGHNTVSWYQQALGQGPQFIFQYYREEENGRGNFPPRFSGLQFPNYSSELNVNALELDDSALYLCASSLGGREDNEQFFGPGTRLTVL.

V gene TRBV29-1 combines with J gene TRBJ2-2; D possibly corresponds to TRBD2 (5 bases). Trimming shortened V by 6 bases and J by 6 bases, and 14 bases separated the two germline ends. CDR1 and CDR2 (germline): SQVTM, ANQGSEA. The CDR3 has 13 amino acids. The CDR3 region is CSVARTAAGELFF. CDR3 DNA: TGCAGCGTCGCAAGGACTGCGGCCGGGGAGCTGTTTTTT.

V is TRBV7-3 and J is TRBJ2-1; D not certain. The germline V gene encodes CDR1 SGHTA and CDR2 FQGTGA. CDR3 length equals 16 residues. V was shortened by 0 bases and J by 0 bases, with 9 bases between the two germline ends. CDR3: CASSLTMVSSYNEQFF. CDR3 DNA: TGTGCCAGCAGCTTAACGATGGTTAGCTCCTACAATGAGCAGTTCTTC.

The chain employs TRBV5-1 and TRBJ2-3, with a tentative D call TRBD2 (5 bases). Germline assignment: CDR1 SGHRS and CDR2 YFSETQ. This CDR3 is built from 13 residues. V shed 6 bases and J shed 1 base, with 9 bases lying between them. Here the CDR3 reads CASTRDRTDTQYF. The CDR3, as DNA: TGCGCCAGCACCCGGGATCGCACAGATACGCAGTATTTT.

This clone was seen only once. This rearrangement joins TRBV18 to TRBJ2-6, with TRBD1 matching over 9 bases. The V gene's germline CDR1 is KGHSH and CDR2 LQKENI. This CDR3 spans 16 amino acids. Trimming cost V 8 bases and J 1 base; bases outside gene matches: 6. The CDR3 sequence: CASKTGGSSGANVLTF. CDR3 bases: TGTGCCAGCAAGACAGGGGGTAGTTCTGGGGCCAACGTCCTGACTTTC.

V is TRBV15 and J is TRBJ2-2; perhaps TRBD2 as D (5 bases). The CDR3 runs 14 residues. The V gene's germline CDR1 is LNHNV and CDR2 YYDKDF (reference sequence). The V and J ends lost 4 bases and 6 bases respectively, with 12 bases between them. The CDR3 sequence: CATSTILGAGELFF. For the CDR3, the DNA is TGTGCCACCAGCACTATCCTCGGGGCCGGGGAGCTGTTTTTT. Combining the CDR3 with reference TRBV15 and TRBJ2-2 gives the whole variable domain DAMVIQNPRYQVTQFGKPVTLSCSQTLNHNVMYWYQQKSSQAPKLLFHYYDKDFNNEADTPDNFQSRRPNTSFCFLDIRSPGLGDTAMYLCATSTILGAGELFFGEGSRLTVL.

This clone was observed a single time. V and J are TRBV25-1 and TRBJ2-5, with a possible D match to TRBD1 (7 bases). The germline V gene has CDR1 MGHDK and CDR2 SYGVNS. Trimming left V 3 bases short and J 5 bases short, with 16 bases between. The CDR3 extends over 15 amino acids. The CDR3 loop is CASSDLRGVRETQYF. In nucleotides, the CDR3 is TGTGCCAGCAGTGATCTCAGGGGGGTGAGGGAGACCCAGTACTTC.

The rearrangement links TRBV5-1 to TRBJ2-7, with TRBD1 matching over 10 bases. This CDR3 is 14 amino acids long. CDR1 is SGHRS and CDR2 is YFSETQ in the germline V gene. V was pared by 4 bases and J by 2 bases, with 3 bases of the junction left unmatched. CDR3 region: CASSTGTGAYEQYF. The CDR3 nucleotides read TGCGCCAGCAGCACCGGGACAGGGGCCTACGAGCAGTACTTC.